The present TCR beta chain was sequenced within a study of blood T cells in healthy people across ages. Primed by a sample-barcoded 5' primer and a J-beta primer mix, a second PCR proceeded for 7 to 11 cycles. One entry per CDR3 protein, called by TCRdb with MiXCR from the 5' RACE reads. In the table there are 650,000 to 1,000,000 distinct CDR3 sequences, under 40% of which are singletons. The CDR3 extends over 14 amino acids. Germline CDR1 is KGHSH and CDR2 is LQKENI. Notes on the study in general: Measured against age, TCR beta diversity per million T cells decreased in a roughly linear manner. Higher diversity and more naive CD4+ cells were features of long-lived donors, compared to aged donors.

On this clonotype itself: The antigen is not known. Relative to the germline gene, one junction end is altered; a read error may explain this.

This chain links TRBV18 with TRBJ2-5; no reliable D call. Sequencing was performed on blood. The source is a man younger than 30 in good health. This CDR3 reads CAGSLSGPNAVQYF. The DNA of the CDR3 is TGTGCCGGCTCACTTTCCGGGCCTAATGCCGTGCAGTACTTC.